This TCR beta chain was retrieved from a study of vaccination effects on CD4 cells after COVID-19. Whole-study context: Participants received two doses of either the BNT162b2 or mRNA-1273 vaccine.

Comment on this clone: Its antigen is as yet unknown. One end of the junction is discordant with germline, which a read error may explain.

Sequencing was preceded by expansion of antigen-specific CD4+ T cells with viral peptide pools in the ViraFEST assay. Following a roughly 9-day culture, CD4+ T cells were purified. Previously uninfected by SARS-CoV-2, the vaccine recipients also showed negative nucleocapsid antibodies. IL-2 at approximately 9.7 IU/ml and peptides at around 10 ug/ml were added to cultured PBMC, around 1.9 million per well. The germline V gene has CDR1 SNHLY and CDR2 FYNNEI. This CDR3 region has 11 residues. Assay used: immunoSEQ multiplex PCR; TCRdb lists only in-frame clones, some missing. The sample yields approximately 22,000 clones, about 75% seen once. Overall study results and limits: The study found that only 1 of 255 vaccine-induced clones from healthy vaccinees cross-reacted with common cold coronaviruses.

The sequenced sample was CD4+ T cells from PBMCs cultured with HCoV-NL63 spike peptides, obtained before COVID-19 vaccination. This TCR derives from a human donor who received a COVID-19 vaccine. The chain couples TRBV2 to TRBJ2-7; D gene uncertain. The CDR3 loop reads CASSGASHMIF. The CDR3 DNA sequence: TGTGCCAGCAGTGGGGCCTCCCACATGATCTTC.